This T cell receptor beta chain was sequenced during a study of blood T cells in healthy people across ages. Study-wide points: There were more naive CD4+ cells and higher diversity in long-lived donors than in aged donors. It was held that the diversity estimates obtained from one million T cells were underestimates. A roughly linear fall in TCR beta diversity per million T cells was seen with increasing age.

The authors ran a second PCR of about 6 to 11 cycles using a sample-barcoded 5' primer and a J-beta primer mix. TCRdb fed the 5' RACE reads into MiXCR, producing one record per CDR3 protein. The table records about 1,500,000 distinct CDR3 sequences, about 40% of them present only once. Deletions cut 0 bases from V and 2 bases from J, with 16 bases between. CDR3 length: 17 amino acids. Germline CDR1 MNHNY, CDR2 SVGAGI (reference sequence). A note on this clonotype: The antigen is unknown.

The chain couples TRBV6-6 to TRBJ1-1, with D tentatively TRBD1 (5 bases). The sample was blood. The clonotype comes from a woman aged 18-29 years in good health. The CDR3 loop is CASSYSNSRVGNTEAFF. CDR3 bases: TGTGCCAGCAGTTACTCGAATAGCAGGGTGGGAAACACTGAAGCTTTCTTT.